A selection of T cell receptor beta chains follows, all from one sample in a study of neurological immune-mediated disorders. TCRdb fed the 5' RACE reads into MiXCR, producing one record per CDR3 protein. The repertoire has 40,000 or so distinct CDR3 sequences, less than 8.5% of them found once; the top ten carry roughly 4.3%. The sequenced sample was PBMCs. The receptors derive from a woman between 35 and 50 years old in good health. CDR3s include the opening cysteine and the closing phenylalanine or tryptophan. A D gene is named only where the DNA matches it firmly. Clone size appears in some rows only: once, few, many, or a class for an expanded clone.

CDR3nt: TGTGCCAGCAGCTACGACAGGGGAAGCTCCTACAATGAGCAGTTCTTC; CDR3aa: CASSYDRGSSYNEQFF; abundance: many; d_gene: TRBD1; j_gene: TRBJ2-1; v_gene: TRBV5-6
CDR3nt: TGCGCCAGCAGCCAAGGTAGACAGGGATCCGGGGCCAACGTCCTGACTTTC; CDR3aa: CASSQGRQGSGANVLTF; abundance: many; d_gene: TRBD1; j_gene: TRBJ2-6; v_gene: TRBV4-1
CDR3nt: TGTGCCAGCAGTTTATTCAGACTAGGGGTCCCCTACGAGCAGTACTTC; CDR3aa: CASSLFRLGVPYEQYF; abundance: many; d_gene: .; j_gene: TRBJ2-7; v_gene: TRBV27
CDR3nt: TGCGCCAGCAGCCTCCCCTTTCGCGCAGATACGCAGTATTTT; CDR3aa: CASSLPFRADTQYF; abundance: many; d_gene: .; j_gene: TRBJ2-3; v_gene: TRBV4-1
CDR3nt: TGTGCCAGCAGTTTAGAAGCAGGGAGCAATCAGCCCCAGCATTTT; CDR3aa: CASSLEAGSNQPQHF; abundance: many; d_gene: .; j_gene: TRBJ1-5; v_gene: TRBV28
CDR3nt: TGTGCCACCCAGGATAGACGCTCGGGGAAGGACGAAAAACTGTTTTTT; CDR3aa: CATQDRRSGKDEKLFF; abundance: many; d_gene: .; j_gene: TRBJ1-4; v_gene: TRBV21-1
CDR3nt: TGTGCCAGCAGCCAAGAACCCCTATATGGCTACACCTTC; CDR3aa: CASSQEPLYGYTF; abundance: many; d_gene: .; j_gene: TRBJ1-2; v_gene: TRBV3-1
CDR3nt: TGTGCCAGCAGCTCCGGTCGCAGGGGGTCCTACGAGCAGTACTTC; CDR3aa: CASSSGRRGSYEQYF; abundance: many; d_gene: TRBD1; j_gene: TRBJ2-7; v_gene: TRBV7-9
CDR3nt: TGTGCCAGCAGCCAAGATCGAGGGCAGGGGCCAGATACGCAGTATTTT; CDR3aa: CASSQDRGQGPDTQYF; abundance: many; d_gene: .; j_gene: TRBJ2-3; v_gene: TRBV4-2
CDR3nt: TGCGCCAGCAGCCCCGCCGGGGGGGGATACAATGAGCAGTTCTTC; CDR3aa: CASSPAGGGYNEQFF; abundance: many; d_gene: TRBD2; j_gene: TRBJ2-1; v_gene: TRBV5-1
CDR3nt: TGTGCCAGCAGCTCGCAACCGGGACTAGCGTCGGATGAGCAGTTCTTC; CDR3aa: CASSSQPGLASDEQFF; abundance: many; d_gene: TRBD2; j_gene: TRBJ2-1; v_gene: TRBV7-2
CDR3nt: TGTGCCAGCTGGGGGGCGATCACTGAAGCTTTCTTT; CDR3aa: CASWGAITEAFF; abundance: many; d_gene: .; j_gene: TRBJ1-1; v_gene: TRBV12-3/TRBV12-4
CDR3nt: TGCGCCAGCAGCTACGATGACTTGGTCAAGTACTTC; CDR3aa: CASSYDDLVKYF; abundance: many; d_gene: .; j_gene: TRBJ2-7; v_gene: TRBV5-1
CDR3nt: TGTGCCAGCAGTGGGGACCGACACCAAGAGACCCAGTACTTC; CDR3aa: CASSGDRHQETQYF; abundance: many; d_gene: .; j_gene: TRBJ2-5; v_gene: TRBV28
CDR3nt: TGTGCCAGCAGCTCCCGACAGGACTTTAATGAAAAACTGTTTTTT; CDR3aa: CASSSRQDFNEKLFF; abundance: many; d_gene: .; j_gene: TRBJ1-4; v_gene: TRBV5-5
CDR3nt: TGTGCCAGCAGCCCCCGAGCGGGAGGCTGGTTGGCTGAGCAGTTCTTC; CDR3aa: CASSPRAGGWLAEQFF; abundance: many; d_gene: TRBD2; j_gene: TRBJ2-1; v_gene: TRBV3-1
CDR3nt: TGTGCCAGCAGCTTAAAGTCGAACGCGGCCTCTGGAAACACCATATATTTT; CDR3aa: CASSLKSNAASGNTIYF; abundance: many; d_gene: .; j_gene: TRBJ1-3; v_gene: TRBV7-2
CDR3nt: TGTGCCAGCAGTTTAGGACCCTATAGCAATCAGCCCCAGCATTTT; CDR3aa: CASSLGPYSNQPQHF; abundance: many; d_gene: .; j_gene: TRBJ1-5; v_gene: TRBV27
CDR3nt: TGTGCCAGCAGCAGCGACCCCACTTCGGGTGGTGGTGCAACTAATGAAAAACTGTTTTTT; CDR3aa: CASSSDPTSGGGATNEKLFF; abundance: many; d_gene: .; j_gene: TRBJ1-4; v_gene: TRBV7-9
CDR3nt: TGTGCCAGCAGTGACCAACTCGGGACCTTTTATTCACCCCTCCACTTT; CDR3aa: CASSDQLGTFYSPLHF; abundance: many; d_gene: .; j_gene: TRBJ1-6; v_gene: TRBV6-2/TRBV6-3
CDR3nt: TGTGCCAGCGCCCTAGCGGGCATCTCCTACGAGCAGTACTTC; CDR3aa: CASALAGISYEQYF; abundance: many; d_gene: TRBD2; j_gene: TRBJ2-7; v_gene: TRBV12-3/TRBV12-4
CDR3nt: TGCAGTGCTTCTGAGGCGCAGCGAAACACCATATATTTT; CDR3aa: CSASEAQRNTIYF; abundance: many; d_gene: .; j_gene: TRBJ1-3; v_gene: TRBV20-1
CDR3nt: TGTGCCAGCAGCTTAGTTTGGTTAGTAGCGGGAGGCTACAATGAGCAGTTCTTC; CDR3aa: CASSLVWLVAGGYNEQFF; abundance: .; d_gene: TRBD2; j_gene: TRBJ2-1; v_gene: TRBV7-2
CDR3nt: TGCAGTGCTAGACCACAGGGGGACACTGAAGCTTTCTTT; CDR3aa: CSARPQGDTEAFF; abundance: medium-sized; d_gene: TRBD1; j_gene: TRBJ1-1; v_gene: TRBV20-1
CDR3nt: TGCAGTGCTAGAGAGGGAGGAACGGTAAGCTCCTACAATGAGCAGTTCTTC; CDR3aa: CSAREGGTVSSYNEQFF; abundance: many; d_gene: .; j_gene: TRBJ2-1; v_gene: TRBV20-1
CDR3nt: TGTGCCAGCAGCCTTCGGGACAGGGCTGGCTACACCTTC; CDR3aa: CASSLRDRAGYTF; abundance: medium-sized; d_gene: TRBD1; j_gene: TRBJ1-2; v_gene: TRBV3-1
CDR3nt: TGTGCAAGTCGCTTAGATCACACCCTCCCTTCACCCCTCCACTTT; CDR3aa: CASRLDHTLPSPLHF; abundance: .; d_gene: .; j_gene: TRBJ1-6; v_gene: TRBV12-2
CDR3nt: TGTGCCAGCAGGCAAACTGGTATCCAAGAGACCCAGTACTTC; CDR3aa: CASRQTGIQETQYF; abundance: many; d_gene: .; j_gene: TRBJ2-5; v_gene: TRBV12-3/TRBV12-4
CDR3nt: TGTGCCAGCAACCGGGACTACTCCTACAATGAGCAGTTCTTC; CDR3aa: CASNRDYSYNEQFF; abundance: many; d_gene: TRBD2; j_gene: TRBJ2-1; v_gene: TRBV9
CDR3nt: TGCAGTGCCATCCCGCACCAGGGGTGGACCACTGAAGCTTTCTTT; CDR3aa: CSAIPHQGWTTEAFF; abundance: medium-sized; d_gene: .; j_gene: TRBJ1-1; v_gene: TRBV20-1
CDR3nt: TGCGCCAGCAGCTTGGCGGGGACAGGATTCTACGAGCAGTACTTC; CDR3aa: CASSLAGTGFYEQYF; abundance: many; d_gene: TRBD1; j_gene: TRBJ2-7; v_gene: TRBV5-1
CDR3nt: TGTGCCAGCACCGAGGGGTCTAGCGGGGACCGTGAGCAGTTCTTC; CDR3aa: CASTEGSSGDREQFF; abundance: medium-sized; d_gene: TRBD2; j_gene: TRBJ2-1; v_gene: TRBV6-1
CDR3nt: TGTGCCAGCAGCCAAGATCCAGGGGTTAGCGAAAAACTGTTTTTT; CDR3aa: CASSQDPGVSEKLFF; abundance: many; d_gene: .; j_gene: TRBJ1-4; v_gene: TRBV4-2
CDR3nt: TGTGCCACCAGCAGAGACAATACAGGGTCCCATGAGCAGTTCTTC; CDR3aa: CATSRDNTGSHEQFF; abundance: many; d_gene: .; j_gene: TRBJ2-1; v_gene: TRBV15
CDR3nt: TGTGCCAGCAGTTCTGTACAGGGATACTACAATGAGCAGTTCTTC; CDR3aa: CASSSVQGYYNEQFF; abundance: few; d_gene: .; j_gene: TRBJ2-1; v_gene: TRBV7-9
CDR3nt: TGTGCCAGCAGTTTATTTGGCGTTACTAGCAATCAGCCCCAGCATTTT; CDR3aa: CASSLFGVTSNQPQHF; abundance: many; d_gene: .; j_gene: TRBJ1-5; v_gene: TRBV27
CDR3nt: TGCAGTGCTGACAGGGGGCGAAAAGATACGCAGTATTTT; CDR3aa: CSADRGRKDTQYF; abundance: many; d_gene: TRBD1; j_gene: TRBJ2-3; v_gene: TRBV20-1
CDR3nt: TGTGCCAGCAGTTACTCGATGGGATCACCTACCGATGAGCAGTTCTTC; CDR3aa: CASSYSMGSPTDEQFF; abundance: many; d_gene: .; j_gene: TRBJ2-1; v_gene: TRBV6-6
CDR3nt: TGTGCCAGCACCCTGGGGGGGGCAGATCAGCCCCAGCATTTT; CDR3aa: CASTLGGADQPQHF; abundance: many; d_gene: .; j_gene: TRBJ1-5; v_gene: TRBV12-3/TRBV12-4
CDR3nt: TGCAGCGTCGGGACAGGGTCTAACTATGGCTACACCTTC; CDR3aa: CSVGTGSNYGYTF; abundance: many; d_gene: TRBD1; j_gene: TRBJ1-2; v_gene: TRBV29-1
CDR3nt: TGCAGCGCTATGACGGGCAATGAAGCTTTCTTT; CDR3aa: CSAMTGNEAFF; abundance: .; d_gene: .; j_gene: TRBJ1-1; v_gene: TRBV20-1
CDR3nt: TGTGCCAGCAGCTTGGGACTCGGACAGGGGGAAGATACGCAGTATTTT; CDR3aa: CASSLGLGQGEDTQYF; abundance: many; d_gene: TRBD1; j_gene: TRBJ2-3; v_gene: TRBV5-5
CDR3nt: TGTGCCAGCAGCCAAATCAGGGGAACTGGGGCCAACGTCCTGACTTTC; CDR3aa: CASSQIRGTGANVLTF; abundance: many; d_gene: .; j_gene: TRBJ2-6; v_gene: TRBV3-1
CDR3nt: TGCAGCGTCGCCGGGACTAGCGGGGGGGCATCGGATACGCAGTATTTT; CDR3aa: CSVAGTSGGASDTQYF; abundance: many; d_gene: TRBD2; j_gene: TRBJ2-3; v_gene: TRBV29-1
CDR3nt: TGTGCCAGCGGTGATCGAGGAGGGAATGAAGAGACCCAGTACTTC; CDR3aa: CASGDRGGNEETQYF; abundance: many; d_gene: .; j_gene: TRBJ2-5; v_gene: TRBV7-9
CDR3nt: TGTGCCAGCAGTTTAGCGAACGGGAGGGCCGGCAATGAGCAGTTCTTC; CDR3aa: CASSLANGRAGNEQFF; abundance: many; d_gene: TRBD2; j_gene: TRBJ2-1; v_gene: TRBV12-3/TRBV12-4
CDR3nt: TGCGCCAGCACCCCTGGCTCTGGGGCCAACGTCCTGACTTTC; CDR3aa: CASTPGSGANVLTF; abundance: many; d_gene: .; j_gene: TRBJ2-6; v_gene: TRBV5-1
CDR3nt: TGTGCCAGCTCCCAAAGGACAGGGGTGAAGGGTGAAGATTTCTTT; CDR3aa: CASSQRTGVKGEDFF; abundance: .; d_gene: TRBD1; j_gene: TRBJ1-1; v_gene: TRBV18
CDR3nt: TGCAGCGTTGTACTAGCGGGAGGCTACGAGCAGTACTTC; CDR3aa: CSVVLAGGYEQYF; abundance: many; d_gene: TRBD2; j_gene: TRBJ2-7; v_gene: TRBV29-1
CDR3nt: TGTGCCAGCAAGGAAGAGACCCAGTACTTC; CDR3aa: CASKEETQYF; abundance: many; d_gene: .; j_gene: TRBJ2-5; v_gene: TRBV27
CDR3nt: TGTGCCAGCAGCTTAAACTCTAACTATGGCTACACCTTC; CDR3aa: CASSLNSNYGYTF; abundance: many; d_gene: .; j_gene: TRBJ1-2; v_gene: TRBV7-9
CDR3nt: TGCGCCAGCAGCTTCCGAGATACGCAGTATTTT; CDR3aa: CASSFRDTQYF; abundance: many; d_gene: .; j_gene: TRBJ2-3; v_gene: TRBV5-1
CDR3nt: TGTGCCAGCAGCCAAGGTACGGGTCAGCCCCAGCATTTT; CDR3aa: CASSQGTGQPQHF; abundance: many; d_gene: .; j_gene: TRBJ1-5; v_gene: TRBV3-1
CDR3nt: TGCGCCAGCAGCTTGGATGGACAGGGCAATCAGCCCCAGCATTTT; CDR3aa: CASSLDGQGNQPQHF; abundance: medium-sized; d_gene: TRBD1; j_gene: TRBJ1-5; v_gene: TRBV5-1
CDR3nt: TGTGCCAGCAGCTTGGATCGTAGCACTGAAGCTTTCTTT; CDR3aa: CASSLDRSTEAFF; abundance: many; d_gene: .; j_gene: TRBJ1-1; v_gene: TRBV7-9